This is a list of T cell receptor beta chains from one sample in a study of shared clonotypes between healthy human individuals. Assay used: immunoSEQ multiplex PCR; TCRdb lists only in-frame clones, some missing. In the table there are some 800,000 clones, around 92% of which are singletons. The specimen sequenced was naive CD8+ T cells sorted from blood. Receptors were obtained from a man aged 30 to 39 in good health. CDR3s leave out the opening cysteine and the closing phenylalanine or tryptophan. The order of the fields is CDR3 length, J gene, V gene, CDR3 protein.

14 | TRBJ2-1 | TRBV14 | ASSQGLDRPPNEQF
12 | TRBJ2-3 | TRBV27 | ASNYQGATDTQY
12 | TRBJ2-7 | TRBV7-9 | ASSPPDRVNEQY
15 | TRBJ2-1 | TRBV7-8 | ASSLAGFSSAYNEQF
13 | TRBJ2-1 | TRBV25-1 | ASSEKGTGANEQF
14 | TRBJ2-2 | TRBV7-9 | ASSPRWAVNTGELF
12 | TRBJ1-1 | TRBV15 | ATSRDRRGGAVI
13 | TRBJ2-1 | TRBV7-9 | ASSPTSGPYNEQF
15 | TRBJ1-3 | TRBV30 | AWNGQDETFSGNTIY
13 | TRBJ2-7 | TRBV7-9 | ASSLAVTGGFEQY